Listed below are T cell receptor beta chains from one sample, sequenced in a study of control samples from healthy donors and cancer patients. Produced via immunoSEQ multiplex PCR; TCRdb's table is partial and in-frame only. This table has under 150,000 clones, 85% to 95% appearing once. The sample taken for sequencing was PBMCs. The receptors here all came from a middle-aged man with head and neck cancer. Both conserved end residues are part of each CDR3. D genes are given only for firm matches. Expanded clones get a size class; other rows say once, few or many, or leave the size out.

cdr3_nt,cdr3_aa,v_call,clone_size,j_call,d_call
TGTGCCAGCAACCCTGAGAGCTATCAGCCCCAGCATTTT,CASNPESYQPQHF,TRBV6-6,NA,TRBJ1-5,NA
TGTGCCAGCGGAAGAGTCGGGAACACTGAAGCTTTCTTT,CASGRVGNTEAFF,TRBV5-6,NA,TRBJ1-1,NA
TGTGCCAGCAGAACGACGGGTGTTAACAATGAGCAGTTCTTC,CASRTTGVNNEQFF,TRBV7-8,NA,TRBJ2-1,NA
TGTGCCAGCAGCTTAGGGGGTCAGAACTATGGCTACACCTTC,CASSLGGQNYGYTF,TRBV7-2,NA,TRBJ1-2,NA
TGTGCCAGCAGCTCAATAAACATAAAACAAAACAGGGGGGATACGCAGTATTTT,CASSSINIKQNRGDTQYF,TRBV7-2,NA,TRBJ2-3,TRBD1
TGTGCCAGCAGCCCCACGGGGGGGGGAGAGCAGTACTTC,CASSPTGGGEQYF,TRBV7-2,once,TRBJ2-7,TRBD2
TGTGCCAGCTCACCACAGGGGGACAGGAATTCACCCCTCCACTTT,CASSPQGDRNSPLHF,TRBV18,NA,TRBJ1-6,TRBD1
TGCGCCAGCAGCTTGTCTCCTATAAATTCCGGCAATGAGCAGTTCTTC,CASSLSPINSGNEQFF,TRBV5-1,few,TRBJ2-1,NA
TGTGCCAGCAGCTTCGAGGGACTCAACTATGGCTACACCTTC,CASSFEGLNYGYTF,TRBV7-9,once,TRBJ1-2,NA
TGTGCCAGCACTCGAGGGGGGCAAGGGTCGGGCGATACGCAGTATTTT,CASTRGGQGSGDTQYF,TRBV5-4,NA,TRBJ2-3,NA
TGTGCCAGCCGAGGGATGGGGGGCGCTGAAGCTTTCTTT,CASRGMGGAEAFF,TRBV6-5,NA,TRBJ1-1,NA
TGTGCCAGCAGCCAAGGCCTTTACACCGGGGAGCTGTTTTTT,CASSQGLYTGELFF,TRBV14,NA,TRBJ2-2,NA
TGCTCATGGCCCGGGGTGTACGAGCAGTACTTC,CSWPGVYEQYF,TRBV7-9,NA,TRBJ2-7,NA
TGTGCCAGCGGACCTTCCTATGGCTACACCTTC,CASGPSYGYTF,TRBV28,NA,TRBJ1-2,NA